Here is one TCR beta chain with its context. The data belong to a study of blood T cell repertoires in COVID-19. Study background: The United States, Italy and Spain were the sources of the acute and convalescent COVID-19 samples. The cDNA or gDNA used as material had been derived from T cells, B-cell-depleted T cells, or PBMCs.

As processed by the authors: From reference gene primer amplification, estimates of nucleated cell counts were derived. Sequencing used immunoSEQ multiplex PCR; TCRdb keeps in-frame clones, though not all of them. For V, J and clone size, that table is used; D and trimming come from the DNA. The table includes 150,000 or so clones, about 80% detected once. This CDR3 region has 14 residues. The germline V gene encodes CDR1 GTSNPN and CDR2 SVGIG (reference sequence). Trimming removed 5 bases from V and 0 bases from J, with 13 bases in between. The sequenced sample was peripheral blood. The gene calls are TRBV30 and TRBJ1-1, with D possibly matching TRBD1 (6 bases). This receptor was taken from an older woman with acute or convalescent COVID-19. CDR3 loop: CAWQQGRVNTEAFF. The CDR3 DNA follows: TGTGCCTGGCAACAGGGTCGGGTGAACACTGAAGCTTTCTTT.